This T cell receptor (beta chain) was sequenced in a study of cytotoxic CD8 clonotypes in ibrutinib-treated CLL. Regarding the study as a whole: Clonality grew at ibrutinib response; at progression, it decreased back toward baseline. Public clonotypes occurred uncommonly; on treatment, they contracted or remained stable.

With regard to this clone: What it recognizes is unknown.

In germline, CDR1 is WNHNN, CDR2 SYGVQD (reference sequence). CDR3 size: 14 residues. Trimming removed 0 bases at V and 3 bases at J, with 9 bases between. Depth targeted 1 in 200,000 to 1 in 1 million T cells, averaging 10x coverage per clonotype. Measured with immunoSEQ multiplex PCR; TCRdb has only the in-frame clones, and not every one. The sample yields more than 110,000 clones, less than 95% seen once. The chain is built from TRBV10-1 and TRBJ2-7, with TRBD2 as a possible D gene (6 bases). This material consisted of PBMCs, taken after 12 months of ibrutinib treatment. The source of this sequence is a human donor with chronic lymphocytic leukemia. In DNA, the CDR3 is TGCGCCAGCAGTGAGTCATCCGGGGGCTACGAGCAGTACTTC. Translation gives CASSESSGGYEQYF.